This T cell receptor (beta chain) originates from a study of post-analysis software for immune sequencing data. Study-level information: Progressive-relapsing, secondary progressive and relapsing-remitting multiple sclerosis were among the disease courses included. Whole-study findings and limits: In patients, about 5 TRBV segments were more frequent than in controls, with TRBV5-6, TRBV5-1 and TRBV20-1 among them. Samples from one preparation batch, clustered by F measure, grouped strongly together. Versus controls, multiple sclerosis patients showed significantly lower diversity (normalized Chao1).

The count of this clonotype is one. The target antigen is unknown. V shed 6 bases, J shed 0 bases, and the junction held 6 bases outside the gene matches. The CDR3 extends over 15 amino acids. CDR1 is DFQATT, CDR2 SNEGSKA, per germline (reference sequence). Unique-molecular-identifier-tagged TCR beta cDNA libraries were used. Each CDR3 protein is one row after TCRdb ran MiXCR on the PCR reads. The sample contains 800,000 to 950,000 distinct CDR3 sequences, about 50% of which appear only once. The sequence came from a girl aged 10 to 17 with multiple sclerosis. Sample: blood. V and J are TRBV20-1 and TRBJ1-4; 8 positions match TRBD1. The CDR3 sequence: CSAQGQGPTNEKLFF. CDR3 sequence (DNA): TGCAGTGCCCAAGGACAGGGACCAACTAATGAAAAACTGTTTTTT.